The clone carrying this T cell receptor beta chain was found many times. The antigen is not known. Patients had received no treatment of any kind before thyroid surgery. This sample is drawn from a study of metastatic and nonmetastatic thyroid tumors. Study details: Patients with malignant and benign thyroid disease provided blood and tumor or nodule tissue, whose repertoires were compared.

This CDR3 spans 12 amino acids. Trimming shortened V by 3 bases and J by 4 bases, and 7 bases separated the two germline ends. In the authors' workflow: Clinicopathological groups supplied CDR3 differences that were used to build a distant-metastasis classifier for papillary thyroid cancer. From the PCR reads, TCRdb re-called clones with MiXCR. V and J calls and clone size were set by TCRdb, not the authors. The profile covers 40,000 to 45,000 clones, with approximately 3% appearing a single time and more than 7.5% taken by the ten largest. Study-level findings and limits: In both blood and tumor samples, TCR beta diversity was reported significantly higher for malignant than benign nodules.

This clonotype was obtained from a female donor with papillary thyroid cancer or a benign thyroid nodule (not recorded which). Some clones in this sample may be carry-over from other donors' samples. This chain joins TRBV12-3 or TRBV12-4 and TRBJ2-7; D is undetermined. Sequenced sample: blood. The CDR3 region is CASSFRYYEQYF. The DNA of the CDR3 is TGTGCCAGCAGTTTTAGGTATTACGAGCAGTACTTC.